This TCR beta chain was captured in a study of T cell responses to AZD1222 COVID-19 vaccine. The table lists this clone with a count of one. Generated by immunoSEQ multiplex PCR, the TCRdb table keeps only in-frame clones and is missing some. The sample holds 75,000 to 85,000 clones, 90% seen once. Deletions cut 3 bases from V and 3 bases from J, with 14 bases between. This CDR3 is built from 15 residues. The V gene's germline CDR1 is KGHSH and CDR2 LQKENI. Second doses at about 4 or about 12 weeks were pooled. The clonotype comes from an adult who received the AZD1222 COVID-19 vaccine. Here the sequenced sample was peripheral blood, taken 28 days after the second AZD1222 dose. This chain connects TRBV18 to TRBJ1-1; tentative D call: TRBD1 (5 bases). CDR3 residues: CASSPSTGAHTEAFF. DNA for the CDR3: TGTGCCAGCTCACCCAGTACCGGGGCCCACACTGAAGCTTTCTTT.